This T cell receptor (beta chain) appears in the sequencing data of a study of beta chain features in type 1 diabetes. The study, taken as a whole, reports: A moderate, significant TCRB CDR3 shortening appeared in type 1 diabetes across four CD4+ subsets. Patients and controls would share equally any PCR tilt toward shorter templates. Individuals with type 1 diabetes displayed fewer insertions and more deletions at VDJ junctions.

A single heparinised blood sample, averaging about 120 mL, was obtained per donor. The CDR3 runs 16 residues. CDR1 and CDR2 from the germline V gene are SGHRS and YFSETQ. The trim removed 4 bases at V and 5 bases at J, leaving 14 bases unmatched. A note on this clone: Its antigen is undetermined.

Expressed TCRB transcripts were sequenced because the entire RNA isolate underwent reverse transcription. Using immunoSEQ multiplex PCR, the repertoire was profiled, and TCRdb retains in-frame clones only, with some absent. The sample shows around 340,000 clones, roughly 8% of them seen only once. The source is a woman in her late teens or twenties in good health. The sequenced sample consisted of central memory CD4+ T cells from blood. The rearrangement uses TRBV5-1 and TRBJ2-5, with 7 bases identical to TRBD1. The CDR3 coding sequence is TGCGCCAGCAGCCCGACAGGGTTAGCAGTGGTCGAGACCCAGTACTTC. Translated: CASSPTGLAVVETQYF.